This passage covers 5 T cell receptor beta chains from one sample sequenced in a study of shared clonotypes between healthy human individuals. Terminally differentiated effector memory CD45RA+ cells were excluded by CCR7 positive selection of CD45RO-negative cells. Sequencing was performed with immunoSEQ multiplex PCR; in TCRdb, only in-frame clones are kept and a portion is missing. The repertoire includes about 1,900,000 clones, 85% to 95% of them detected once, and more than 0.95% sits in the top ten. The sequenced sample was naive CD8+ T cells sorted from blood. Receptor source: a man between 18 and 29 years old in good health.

DNA of the CDR3: TGTGCCAGCAGTGGAGTATGGGACGAGCAGTACTTC. Translation: CASSGVWDEQYF. This chain joins TRBV2 and TRBJ2-7; D gene ambiguous. V was trimmed by 4 bases and J by 5 bases, leaving 9 bases between them. The germline V gene encodes CDR1 SNHLY and CDR2 FYNNEI. This CDR3 is 12 amino acids long.

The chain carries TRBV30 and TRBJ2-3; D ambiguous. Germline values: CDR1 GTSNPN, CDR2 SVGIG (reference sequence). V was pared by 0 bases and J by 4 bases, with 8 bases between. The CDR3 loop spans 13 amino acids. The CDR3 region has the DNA TGTGCCTGGAGTGTAAGGGCCCCAGATACGCAGTATTTT. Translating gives CAWSVRAPDTQYF.

CDR3 in amino acids: CASSSLNIIAGGQGTQYF. The DNA for the CDR3 is TGTGCCAGCAGCTCCCTAAATATCATAGCGGGAGGTCAGGGGACCCAGTACTTC. V usage is TRBV5-6 and J usage is TRBJ2-5; 10 bases line up with TRBD2. Germline CDR1 and CDR2: SGHDT and YYEEEE. The trim removed 3 bases at V and 7 bases at J, leaving 18 bases unmatched. The CDR3 runs to 18 residues.

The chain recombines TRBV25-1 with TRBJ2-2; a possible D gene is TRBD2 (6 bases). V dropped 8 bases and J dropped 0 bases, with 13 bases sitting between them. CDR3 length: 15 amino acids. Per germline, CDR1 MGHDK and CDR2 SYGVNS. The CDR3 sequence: CASPSGLSNTGELFF. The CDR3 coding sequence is TGTGCCAGCCCTTCGGGACTCTCGAACACCGGGGAGCTGTTTTTT.

CDR3 nucleotide sequence: TGTGCCAGCAGCTTAGCCCCTCTTCGGGGACTTAGGGACACTGAAGCTTTCTTT. It translates to CASSLAPLRGLRDTEAFF. The rearrangement joins TRBV7-9 to TRBJ1-1, with a tentative D call TRBD1 (5 bases). Trimming took 0 bases from V and 3 from J, leaving 20 bases between them. This CDR3 contains 18 residues. From germline, CDR1 is SEHNR and CDR2 FQNEAQ (reference sequence).